This record concerns one T cell receptor (beta chain) sequence. The CDR3 runs to 14 residues. Looked up from germline, CDR1 is MRHNA and CDR2 is SNTAGT. J was trimmed by 5 bases and V by 2 bases; bases with no gene match: 5. This entry belongs to a study of blood T cell repertoires in COVID-19. Study-level information: COVID-19 samples collected from the United States, Italy and Spain covered acute and convalescent phases. Sources were T cells, B-cell-depleted T cells, or PBMCs; the material itself was cDNA or gDNA.

The authors' processing: Amplification with reference gene primers provided the estimates of nucleated cell counts. Sequenced by immunoSEQ multiplex PCR; TCRdb stores in-frame clones only, minus some. From that table come the V and J calls and clone size; the DNA was used to work out D and trimming. This table has 75,000 to 90,000 clones, approximately 85% appearing once. The sequenced sample consisted of peripheral blood. The chain uses TRBV6-4 and TRBJ2-5; 7 bases agree with TRBD1. The receptor was isolated from a man over 45 with active COVID-19. As DNA, the CDR3 is TGTGCCAGCAGTGACACGGACAGGTCGGAGACCCAGTACTTC. It encodes CASSDTDRSETQYF.